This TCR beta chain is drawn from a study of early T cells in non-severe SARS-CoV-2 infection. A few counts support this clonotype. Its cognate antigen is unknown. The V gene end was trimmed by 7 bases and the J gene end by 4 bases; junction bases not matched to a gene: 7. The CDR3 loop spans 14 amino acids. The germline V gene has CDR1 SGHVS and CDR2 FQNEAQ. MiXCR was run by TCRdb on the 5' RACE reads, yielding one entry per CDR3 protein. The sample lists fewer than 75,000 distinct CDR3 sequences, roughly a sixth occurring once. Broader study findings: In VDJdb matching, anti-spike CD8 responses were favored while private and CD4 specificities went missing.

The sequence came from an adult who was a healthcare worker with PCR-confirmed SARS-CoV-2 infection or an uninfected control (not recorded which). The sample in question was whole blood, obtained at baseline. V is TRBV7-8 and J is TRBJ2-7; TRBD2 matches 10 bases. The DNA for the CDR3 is TGTGCCAGCACCCTCCTAGCGGGAGTTTACGAGCAGTACTTC. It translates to CASTLLAGVYEQYF.